The 15 T cell receptor beta chains presented below share a single source sample, sequenced in a study of blood T cell repertoires in COVID-19. Assay used: immunoSEQ multiplex PCR; TCRdb lists only in-frame clones, some missing. This table holds about 140,000 clones, 70% to 80% found once. Sample: peripheral blood. The source of these receptors is an elderly woman with active or convalescent COVID-19.

The rearrangement uses TRBV28 and TRBJ2-1, with 7 nucleotides matching TRBD1. CDR3 size: 16 residues. Trimming cost V 5 bases and J 1 base; bases outside gene matches: 8. Germline V lookup: CDR1 MDHEN, CDR2 SYDVKM. The chain's CDR3 is CASSTRSTGSYNEQFF. In DNA, the CDR3 is TGTGCCAGCAGTACCCGTTCGACAGGGTCCTACAATGAGCAGTTCTTC.

The rearrangement uses TRBV18 and TRBJ2-7, with 7 bases aligning to TRBD1. Germline assignment: CDR1 KGHSH and CDR2 LQKENI. The CDR3 is 15 amino acids. The trim removed 6 bases at V and 4 bases at J, leaving 12 bases unmatched. The CDR3 bases are TGTGCCAGCTCCCACTCGAGGGGGCTTCTGTACGAGCAGTACTTC. Its translation: CASSHSRGLLYEQYF.

The V call is TRBV27, the J call TRBJ1-6; D gene ambiguous. Trimming removed 4 bases at V and 6 bases at J, with 19 bases between. CDR3 length: 17 amino acids. Per the germline V gene, CDR1 is MNHEY and CDR2 is SMNVEV (reference sequence). The CDR3 loop reads CASSSSLHSAPNSPLHF. In DNA, the CDR3 is TGTGCCAGCAGTTCAAGCCTCCATTCCGCTCCTAATTCACCCCTCCACTTT.

V gene TRBV4-2 combines with J gene TRBJ2-4; TRBD2 agrees at 7 bases. The germline CDR1 and CDR2 sequences are LGHNA and YNFKEQ. The CDR3 length is 18 residues. V dropped 1 base and J dropped 0; count of bases not matched to a gene: 9. The CDR3 DNA reads TGTGCCAGCAGCCAAGTCTCCCGGGGGGAGATAGCCAAAAACATTCAGTACTTC. Protein product: CASSQVSRGEIAKNIQYF.

This clone was counted many times. The chain is built from TRBV15 and TRBJ1-6, with TRBD1 matching 7 bases. The CDR3 loop spans 17 amino acids. Trimming removed 0 bases from V and 7 bases from J; junction bases left unmatched: 9. Germline V gene sequence: CDR1 LNHNV, CDR2 YYDKDF (reference sequence). CDR3: CATSRDQATGWNSPLHF. CDR3 in DNA: TGTGCCACCAGCAGAGATCAGGCGACAGGGTGGAATTCACCCCTCCACTTT.

The chain employs TRBV6-5 and TRBJ1-5; 7 nucleotides align to TRBD1. The germline V gene has CDR1 MNHEY and CDR2 SVGAGI. The CDR3 sequence is 14 residues long. The V and J ends lost 10 bases and 2 bases, in that order; junction bases with no gene match: 8. CDR3 residues: CAITTGPGNQPQHF. CDR3 DNA: TGTGCCATCACGACAGGGCCGGGCAATCAGCCCCAGCATTTT.

The rearrangement links TRBV10-3 to TRBJ1-2; 10 bases are shared with TRBD1. The CDR3 length is 13 residues. CDR1 ENHRY and CDR2 SYGVKD come from the germline V gene. J gave up 3 bases and V 8 bases, and 3 bases lay outside the gene matches. CDR3 sequence: CAIRTGGDYGYTF. The DNA of the CDR3 is TGTGCCATCCGGACAGGGGGAGACTATGGCTACACCTTC.

V gene TRBV20-1 combines with J gene TRBJ2-1; 7 bases are a match to TRBD2. V dropped 3 bases and J dropped 4; count of bases not matched to a gene: 12. In germline, CDR1 is DFQATT, CDR2 SNEGSKA (reference sequence). The CDR3 totals 16 residues. CDR3 in amino acids: CSASYPMAGVYNEQFF. In DNA form, the CDR3 reads TGCAGTGCTAGTTACCCTATGGCGGGGGTTTACAATGAGCAGTTCTTC.

The chain combines TRBV11-2 with TRBJ1-4, with D perhaps matching TRBD1 (5 bases). V lost 1 base to trimming and J lost 0 bases, with 9 bases between them. There are 16 residues in the CDR3. Per the germline V gene, CDR1 is SGHAT and CDR2 is FQNNGV. This chain's CDR3 is CASSLGQLATNEKLFF. The CDR3 DNA reads TGTGCCAGCAGCTTAGGACAGCTTGCAACTAATGAAAAACTGTTTTTT.

The chain is built from TRBV2 and TRBJ1-3; 7 bases map to TRBD1. After removal of 5 bases from V and 1 base from J, the junction contained 5 bases not matched to a gene. Germline V CDR1 and CDR2: SNHLY, FYNNEI. The CDR3 covers 15 residues. The CDR3 is CASSSTGASGNTIYF. In DNA, the CDR3 is TGTGCCAGCAGTTCCACAGGGGCTTCTGGAAACACCATATATTTT.

This chain joins TRBV19 and TRBJ2-3; 10 bases are shared with TRBD2. There are 16 residues in the CDR3. Per germline, CDR1 LNHDA and CDR2 SQIVND (reference sequence). V lost 3 bases and J lost 1; bases outside the gene matches: 4. The CDR3 coding sequence is TGTGCCAGTAGTATCGGGACTAGCGTCGGCACAGATACGCAGTATTTT. It encodes CASSIGTSVGTDTQYF.

Only a few counts were recorded for this clone. V usage is TRBV5-1 and J usage is TRBJ1-1, with D possibly TRBD1 on 5 matching bases. The V gene lost 4 bases and the J gene lost 5 bases, with 12 bases spanning the gap. The CDR3 runs to 13 residues. Germline V lookup: CDR1 SGHRS, CDR2 YFSETQ. The CDR3 DNA reads TGCGCCAGCAGCATACCCAAGGGGACTGAAGCTTTCTTT. Protein product: CASSIPKGTEAFF. The entire variable domain, with the rest obtained from reference TRBV5-1 and TRBJ1-1, is as follows: KAGVTQTPRYLIKTRGQQVTLSCSPISGHRSVSWYQQTPGQGLQFLFEYFSETQRNKGNFPGRFSGRQFSNSRSEMNVSTLELGDSALYLCASSIPKGTEAFFGQGTRLTVV.

CDR3 amino acids: CASSMTGRNNQPQHF. In DNA, the CDR3 is TGTGCCAGTAGTATGACAGGACGGAACAATCAGCCCCAGCATTTT. The rearrangement links TRBV19 to TRBJ1-5; D may be TRBD1 (6 bases). The V end lost 3 bases, the J end lost 3 bases, and 12 bases lay between the germline ends. This CDR3 has 15 amino acids. Germline CDR1 reads LNHDA; CDR2 reads SQIVND (reference sequence).

For the CDR3, the DNA is TGTGCCAGCAGTTACTCGAAGTTGGCGGGGGCCAACACCGGGGAGCTGTTTTTT. It encodes CASSYSKLAGANTGELFF. V usage is TRBV6-2 or TRBV6-3 and J usage is TRBJ2-2, with TRBD2 as a possible D gene (7 bases). Trimming stripped 0 bases from V and 2 bases from J, with 16 bases between. The CDR3 sequence is 18 residues long. CDR1 is MNHEY, CDR2 SVGEGT, per germline.

J is TRBJ1-6 and V is TRBV4-1; D is unresolved. CDR1 is MGHRA and CDR2 is YSYEKL in the germline V gene. This CDR3 has 15 residues. Deletions cut 1 base from V and 9 bases from J, with 13 bases between. CDR3 nucleotides: TGCGCCAGCAGCCAAGTTCAGGCAATTTTTTCACCCCTCCACTTT. This gives the protein CASSQVQAIFSPLHF.